This T cell receptor (beta chain) was retrieved from a study of shared clonotypes between healthy human individuals. Unmatched junction bases numbered 13, after V lost 0 bases and J lost 8 bases. CDR1 SGHDT and CDR2 YYEEEE come from the germline V gene. The CDR3 totals 18 residues. Naive CD8 populations comprised CD45RO-negative cells positively selected for CCR7, excluding terminally differentiated effector memory CD45RA+ cells. Sequenced by immunoSEQ multiplex PCR; TCRdb stores in-frame clones only, minus some. The repertoire has 2 million to 2.5 million clones, roughly 91% of them found once; the top ten carry around 1.7%.

The clonotype comes from a man younger than 35 in good health. Some clones in this sample may be carry-over from other donors' samples. The specimen was naive CD8+ T cells from PBMCs. The genes are TRBV5-6 and TRBJ2-1; TRBD2 aligns across 11 bases. CDR3: CASSLALAGGPPGDEQFF. CDR3 nucleotide sequence: TGTGCCAGCAGCTTGGCCCTAGCGGGAGGCCCCCCGGGGGATGAGCAGTTCTTC.